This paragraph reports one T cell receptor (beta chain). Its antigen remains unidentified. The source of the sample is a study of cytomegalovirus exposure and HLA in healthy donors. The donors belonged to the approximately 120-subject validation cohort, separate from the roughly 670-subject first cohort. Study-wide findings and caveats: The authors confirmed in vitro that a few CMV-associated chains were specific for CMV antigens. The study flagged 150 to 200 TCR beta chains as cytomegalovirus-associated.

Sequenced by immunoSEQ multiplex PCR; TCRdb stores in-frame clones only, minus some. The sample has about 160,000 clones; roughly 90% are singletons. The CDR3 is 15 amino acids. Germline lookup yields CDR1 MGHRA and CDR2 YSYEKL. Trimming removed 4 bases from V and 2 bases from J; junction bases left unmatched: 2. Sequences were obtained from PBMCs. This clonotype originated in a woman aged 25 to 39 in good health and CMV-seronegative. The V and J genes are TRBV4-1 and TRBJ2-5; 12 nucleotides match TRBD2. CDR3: CASSRLAGVQETQYF. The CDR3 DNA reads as TGCGCCAGCAGCCGACTAGCGGGGGTGCAAGAGACCCAGTACTTC.